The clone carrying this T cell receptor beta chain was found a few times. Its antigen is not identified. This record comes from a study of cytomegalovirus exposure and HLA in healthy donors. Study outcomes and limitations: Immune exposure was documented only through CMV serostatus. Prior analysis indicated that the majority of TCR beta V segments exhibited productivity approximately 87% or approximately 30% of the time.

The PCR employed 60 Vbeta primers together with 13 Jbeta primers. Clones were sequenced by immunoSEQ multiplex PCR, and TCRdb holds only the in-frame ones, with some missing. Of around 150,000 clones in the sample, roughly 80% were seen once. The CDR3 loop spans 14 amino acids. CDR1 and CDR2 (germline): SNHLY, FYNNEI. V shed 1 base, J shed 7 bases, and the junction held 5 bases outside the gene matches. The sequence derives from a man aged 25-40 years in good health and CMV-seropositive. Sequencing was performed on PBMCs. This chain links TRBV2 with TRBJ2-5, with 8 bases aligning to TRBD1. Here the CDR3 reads CASSEGTGTRTQYF. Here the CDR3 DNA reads TGTGCCAGCAGTGAAGGGACAGGGACCCGGACCCAGTACTTC.